Each of the 22 T cell receptor beta chains below was sequenced from the same sample in a study of T cell repertoires in cytomegalovirus infection. TCRdb ran MiXCR on the reads and lists one entry per CDR3 protein. The table lists 550,000 to 700,000 distinct CDR3 sequences, approximately 40% of them singletons, with roughly 50% in the top ten. Their antigen targets remain unknown. The starting material was cultured PBMCs, obtained from culture after CMV antigen stimulation. These receptors came from a human donor in good health (CMV status not recorded). Some clones in this sample may be carry-over from other donors' samples.

The rearrangement links TRBV28 to TRBJ2-3; 9 nucleotides agree with TRBD1. In germline, CDR1 is MDHEN, CDR2 SYDVKM. The CDR3 runs to 15 residues. V lost 3 bases and J lost 5; bases outside the gene matches: 6. The CDR3 is CASSLGQGGRDTQYF. The DNA for the CDR3 is TGTGCCAGCAGTTTGGGACAGGGAGGCCGAGATACGCAGTATTTT. The whole variable domain, filled in from reference TRBV28 and TRBJ2-3, reads DVKVTQSSRYLVKRTGEKVFLECVQDMDHENMFWYRQDPGLGLRLIYFSYDVKMKEKGDIPEGYSVSREKKERFSLILESASTNQTSMYLCASSLGQGGRDTQYFGPGTRLTVL.

This clonotype was detected only a few times. V gene TRBV2 combines with J gene TRBJ2-4; the D gene is possibly TRBD1 (6 bases). CDR3 size: 14 residues. Trimming removed 7 bases from V and 0 bases from J, with 10 bases in between. Per the germline V gene, CDR1 is SNHLY and CDR2 is FYNNEI. CDR3 residues: CASNRVLAKNIQYF. CDR3 nucleotide sequence: TGTGCCAGCAACAGGGTCCTAGCCAAAAACATTCAGTACTTC.

This chain connects TRBV7-8 to TRBJ1-1; maybe TRBD1 (5 bases). CDR1 is SGHVS and CDR2 is FQNEAQ in the germline V gene. Between the trimmed V and J ends, which lost 1 base and 6 bases, there was a span of 12 bases. This CDR3 has 14 amino acids. The CDR3 here is CASSLGPGGAEAFF. The CDR3 DNA reads TGTGCCAGCAGCTTAGGCCCAGGAGGGGCTGAAGCTTTCTTT.

In its sample, this clonotype was seen many times. The chain is built from TRBV7-6 and TRBJ2-3; D not certain. Per the germline V gene, CDR1 is SGHVS and CDR2 is FNYEAQ. This CDR3 region has 14 residues. V lost 3 bases, J lost 1 base, and 8 bases lay in between. CDR3: CASSFPTRTDTQYF. In nucleotides, the CDR3 is TGTGCCAGCAGCTTTCCGACACGCACAGATACGCAGTATTTT.

The rearrangement joins TRBV6-6 to TRBJ1-5; the D gene is possibly TRBD1 (6 bases). This CDR3 is 13 amino acids long. V was trimmed by 7 bases and J by 11 bases, leaving 18 bases between them. Germline V gene sequence: CDR1 MNHNY, CDR2 SVGAGI (reference sequence). As DNA, the CDR3 is TGTGCCAGCATTACGCTAGGGGGGACGACCCAGCATTTT. It encodes CASITLGGTTQHF.

The chain employs TRBV5-5 and TRBJ1-3; no clear D gene. There are 16 residues in the CDR3. V dropped 2 bases and J dropped 0 bases, with 12 bases sitting between them. Germline V lookup: CDR1 SGHKS, CDR2 YYEKEE (reference sequence). For the CDR3, the DNA is TGTGCCAGCAGCTTACTGACGGACGCCTCTGGAAACACCATATATTTT. Residues: CASSLLTDASGNTIYF.

The genes are TRBV18 and TRBJ2-6; D assignment may be TRBD1 or TRBD2 (5 bases each). CDR1 is KGHSH and CDR2 is LQKENI in the germline V gene. Between the trimmed V and J ends, which lost 0 bases and 2 bases, there was a span of 8 bases. The CDR3 runs 16 residues. The DNA for the CDR3 is TGTGCCAGCTCACCACCCTGGGACCCTGGGGCCAACGTCCTGACTTTC. This codes for CASSPPWDPGANVLTF.

The chain employs TRBV29-1 and TRBJ2-3; 10 bases line up with TRBD2. Germline lookup yields CDR1 SQVTM and CDR2 ANQGSEA. CDR3 length: 14 amino acids. After removal of 4 bases from V and 5 bases from J, the junction contained 6 bases not matched to a gene. The CDR3: CSVATRLAGDTQYF. Here the CDR3 DNA reads TGCAGCGTTGCAACCCGACTAGCGGGAGATACGCAGTATTTT.

The V call is TRBV20-1, the J call TRBJ2-5, with a weak D call TRBD2 (5 bases). Germline CDR1 and CDR2: DFQATT and SNEGSKA (reference sequence). The CDR3 consists of 14 residues. The V gene lost 3 bases and the J gene lost 1 base, with 12 bases spanning the gap. The DNA of the CDR3 is TGCAGTGCTAGTAGCACCAGCGGCCAAGAGACCCAGTACTTC. This gives the protein CSASSTSGQETQYF.

This clonotype was observed a few times. CDR3 nucleotides: TGTGCCAGCGAGGTAAGATGGGGCTACGAGCAGTACTTC. As protein: CASEVRWGYEQYF. The V gene is TRBV7-6, the J gene TRBJ2-7; D remains ambiguous. The V gene's germline CDR1 is SGHVS and CDR2 FNYEAQ. CDR3 length: 13 residues. V was clipped by 8 bases and J by 3 bases, with 14 bases between them.

This chain uses TRBV20-1 with TRBJ1-1; D is ambiguous. This CDR3 has 16 amino acids. The V gene's germline CDR1 is DFQATT and CDR2 SNEGSKA (reference sequence). DNA for the CDR3: TGCAGCGCGGCGGGCACGGGGTATGAATGGGACACTGAAGCTTTCTTT. Translating it yields CSAAGTGYEWDTEAFF.

This chain links TRBV7-4 with TRBJ2-7; D is unclear. V lost 8 bases and J lost 3, with 8 bases in between. This CDR3 is 11 amino acids long. Germline CDR1 reads SGHVT; CDR2 reads SQSDAQ. The CDR3 sequence is CASGNDYEQYF. CDR3 nucleotide sequence: TGTGCCAGCGGAAACGACTACGAGCAGTACTTC. The full variable domain, in which reference TRBV7-4 and TRBJ2-7 provide the parts outside the CDR3, is GAGVSQSPRYKVAKRGRDVALRCDSISGHVTLYWYRQTLGQGSEVLTYSQSDAQRDKSGRPSGRFSAERPERSVSTLKIQRTEQGDSAVYLCASGNDYEQYFGPGTRLTVT.

This clonotype was picked up a small number of times. The rearrangement links TRBV5-4 to TRBJ2-5; D gene uncertain. Trimming shortened V by 2 bases and J by 2 bases, and 10 bases separated the two germline ends. This CDR3 region has 14 residues. Germline loops: CDR1 SGHNT, CDR2 YYREEE (reference sequence). The CDR3 sequence is CASSFLGGQETQYF. The CDR3, as DNA: TGTGCCAGCAGCTTCCTGGGCGGACAAGAGACCCAGTACTTC. The entire variable domain, with the rest obtained from reference TRBV5-4 and TRBJ2-5, is as follows: ETGVTQSPTHLIKTRGQQVTLRCSSQSGHNTVSWYQQALGQGPQFIFQYYREEENGRGNFPPRFSGLQFPNYSSELNVNALELDDSALYLCASSFLGGQETQYFGPGTRLLVL.

The chain employs TRBV6-1 and TRBJ1-5; tentatively, D is TRBD1 (6 bases). CDR1 and CDR2 (germline): MNHNS, SASEGT. This CDR3 spans 14 amino acids. V lost 2 bases to trimming and J lost 4 bases, with 9 bases between them. Here the CDR3 reads CASSENRVNQPQHF. The CDR3 bases are TGTGCCAGCAGTGAAAACAGGGTAAATCAGCCCCAGCATTTT.

The chain employs TRBV19 and TRBJ1-1; D is ambiguous. This CDR3 contains 11 residues. V was pared by 7 bases and J by 4 bases, with 7 bases between. Germline CDR1 and CDR2: LNHDA and SQIVND (reference sequence). CDR3 residues: CASIRFTEAFF. CDR3 bases: TGTGCCAGTATCCGTTTCACTGAAGCTTTCTTT.

This clonotype was detected a few times. V and J are TRBV7-2 and TRBJ1-1, with 8 bases aligning to TRBD1. With V trimmed by 3 bases and J by 2 bases, 2 bases remained unmatched. CDR1 is SGHTA, CDR2 FQGNSA, per germline. This CDR3 contains 14 residues. The CDR3 spells CASSFDRGNTEAFF. As DNA, the CDR3 is TGTGCCAGCAGCTTTGACAGGGGCAACACTGAAGCTTTCTTT.

This clonotype was seen ten or more times. This chain links TRBV7-2 with TRBJ1-2, with 7 bases that match TRBD1. V shed 7 bases, J shed 7 bases, and the junction held 12 bases outside the gene matches. From germline, CDR1 is SGHTA and CDR2 FQGNSA. The CDR3 totals 14 residues. The CDR3 coding sequence is TGTGCCAGCAACTCATGGGACAGTAACCCTGGCTACACCTTC. Residues: CASNSWDSNPGYTF.

V is TRBV23-1 and J is TRBJ2-7; D unclear. TRBV23-1 is known as an ORF, though its function is uncertain. V gave up 3 bases and J gave up 6 bases, with 15 bases separating them. This CDR3 contains 14 residues. The CDR3 region has the DNA TGCGCCAGCAGTCATAAGAAAAGTGATCTCGAGCAGTACTTC. It codes for CASSHKKSDLEQYF.

This rearrangement joins TRBV12-3 or TRBV12-4 to TRBJ2-7; TRBD1 matches at 8 bases. The junction had 8 bases not matched to a gene; V was cut back by 4 bases and J by 9 bases. The CDR3 totals 13 residues. CDR3 residues: CASSSQGDTGQYF. In nucleotides, the CDR3 is TGTGCCAGCAGTTCACAGGGGGATACGGGGCAGTACTTC.

This chain connects TRBV6-1 to TRBJ1-1; TRBD1 aligns across 9 bases. The junction had 13 bases not matched to a gene; V was cut back by 8 bases and J by 6 bases. This CDR3 region has 15 residues. The V gene's germline CDR1 is MNHNS and CDR2 SASEGT. The CDR3: CASSAVGGQGSEAFF. CDR3 DNA: TGTGCCAGCTCAGCGGTTGGGGGACAGGGTTCTGAAGCTTTCTTT.

Regarding this clonotype: The germline gene is not matched at one end of the junction; a read error may be the cause. The V gene is TRBV7-2, the J gene TRBJ2-1; D may match TRBD1 or TRBD2 (5 bases each). CDR3 length: 14 amino acids. The germline V gene encodes CDR1 SGHTA and CDR2 FQGNSA. The CDR3 DNA follows: TGTGCCAGCAGCTTAGCGGGACCAAACAATGAGCAGTCCTTC. Translated, it gives CASSLAGPNNEQSF.

In its sample, this clonotype was seen a few times. The gene calls are TRBV11-2 and TRBJ1-6, with D possibly matching TRBD1 (5 bases). V dropped 5 bases and J dropped 3 bases, with 14 bases sitting between them. CDR1 SGHAT and CDR2 FQNNGV come from the germline V gene. This CDR3 spans 16 amino acids. CDR3 sequence: CASSPRGAVYNSPLHF. The CDR3 DNA sequence: TGTGCCAGCAGCCCCCGCGGGGCGGTCTATAATTCACCCCTCCACTTT.